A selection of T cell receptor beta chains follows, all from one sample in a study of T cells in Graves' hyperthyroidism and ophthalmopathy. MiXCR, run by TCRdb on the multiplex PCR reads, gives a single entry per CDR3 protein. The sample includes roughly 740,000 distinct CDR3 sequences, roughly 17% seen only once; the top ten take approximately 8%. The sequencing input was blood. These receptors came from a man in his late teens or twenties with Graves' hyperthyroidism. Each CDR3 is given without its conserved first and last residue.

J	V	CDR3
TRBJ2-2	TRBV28	ASIGQGTANTGGLF
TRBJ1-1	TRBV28	ASSFFPPGADLNTEAF
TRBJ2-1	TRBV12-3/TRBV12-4	ASSPSGGYSEQF
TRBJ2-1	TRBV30	AWSVGRNEQF
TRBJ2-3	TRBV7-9	ASSSTRFTDTQY
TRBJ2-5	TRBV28	ASSPGTPGETQY
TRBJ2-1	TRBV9	ASSVGAGPFNEQF
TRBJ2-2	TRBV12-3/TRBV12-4	ASRTGQNTGELF
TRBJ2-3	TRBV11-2	ASSLDTGSPDTQY
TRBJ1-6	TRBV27	ASSLSNTGRSPLH
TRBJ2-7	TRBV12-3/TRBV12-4	ASSSDSTYEQY
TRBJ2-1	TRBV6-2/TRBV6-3	ASSVGKRTEYNEQF
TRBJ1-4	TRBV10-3	AISAARGEKLF
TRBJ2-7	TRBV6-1	ASQWGPRDIRGYEQY
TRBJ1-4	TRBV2	ASSRAGANEKLF
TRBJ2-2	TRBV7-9	ASSLVEGTGELF
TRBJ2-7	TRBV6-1	ASRWDRHTYEQY
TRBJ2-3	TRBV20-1	SAPERQGESDTQY
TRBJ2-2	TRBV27	ASSPPRRGGSSSARNTGELF
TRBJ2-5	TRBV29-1	SAGTGINSIRY
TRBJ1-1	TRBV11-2	ASSSFSGGNTEAF
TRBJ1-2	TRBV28	ASTGTFVYGYT
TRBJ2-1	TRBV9	ASSVQGRGSYNEQF
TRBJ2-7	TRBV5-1	ASSLAVLTGSSYEQY
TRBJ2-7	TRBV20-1	SAPAGGSYEQY
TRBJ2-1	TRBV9	ASSVRGGLAGSYNEQF
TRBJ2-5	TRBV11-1	ASGGLAGETQY
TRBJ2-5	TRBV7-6	ASSLHLTSGVGETQY
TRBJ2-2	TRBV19	ASSIAGERF
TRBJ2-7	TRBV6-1	ASRQGLHYEQY
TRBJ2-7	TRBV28	ASSSRAGGPPYEQY